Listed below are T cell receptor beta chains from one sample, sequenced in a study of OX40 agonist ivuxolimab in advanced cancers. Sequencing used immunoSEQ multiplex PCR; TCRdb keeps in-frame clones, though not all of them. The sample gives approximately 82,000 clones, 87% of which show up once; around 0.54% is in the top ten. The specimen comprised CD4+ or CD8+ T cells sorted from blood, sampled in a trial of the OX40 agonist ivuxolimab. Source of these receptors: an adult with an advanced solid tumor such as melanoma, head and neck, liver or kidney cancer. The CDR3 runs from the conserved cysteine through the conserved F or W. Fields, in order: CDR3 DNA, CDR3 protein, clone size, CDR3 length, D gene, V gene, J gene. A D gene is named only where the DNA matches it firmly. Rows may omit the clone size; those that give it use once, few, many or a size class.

TGCAGCGTCTCAGGCGGACCCACTGAAGCTTTCTTT	CSVSGGPTEAFF	NA	12	NA	TRBV29-1	TRBJ1-1
TGCGCCAGCAGTGAGTCAACCGAAAAACTGTTTTTT	CASSESTEKLFF	NA	12	NA	TRBV10-2	TRBJ1-4
TGCGCCAGCAGCTCCGGCCGAAGGGGAGACACCATATATTTT	CASSSGRRGDTIYF	NA	14	NA	TRBV5-1	TRBJ1-3
TGTGCCAGCAGTGAATGGGGTATCTATGGCTACACCTTC	CASSEWGIYGYTF	NA	13	NA	TRBV6-1	TRBJ1-2
TGTGCTAGTGGTTCCGCCTCTGCGCTCCTTCCCAGGGCTCGCTATGGCTACACCTTC	CASGSASALLPRARYGYTF	NA	19	NA	TRBV12-5	TRBJ1-2
TGTGCCAGCTCGGCCGGGACAGGGCCCTACGAGCAGTACTTC	CASSAGTGPYEQYF	NA	14	TRBD1	TRBV18	TRBJ2-7
TGCGCCAGCAGCCAACACCCCGGGGGGTCCCAAGAGACCCAGTACTTC	CASSQHPGGSQETQYF	once	16	TRBD2	TRBV4-1	TRBJ2-5
TGTGCCAGCAGGACGGACAGGGGAGGGTACGAGCAGTACTTC	CASRTDRGGYEQYF	NA	14	TRBD1	TRBV6-5	TRBJ2-7
TGTGCCAGCAATAGAATGGGAAACACCATATATTTT	CASNRMGNTIYF	NA	12	NA	TRBV6-6	TRBJ1-3
TGTGCCAGCAGCTTAGCGCTAGCGGGAGGTACAGATACGCAGTATTTT	CASSLALAGGTDTQYF	NA	16	TRBD2	TRBV7-6	TRBJ2-3
TGTGCCAGCAGTCGAGAAGGGATTTACGCTTTCTTT	CASSREGIYAFF	NA	12	NA	TRBV5-4	TRBJ1-1
TGTGCCAGCAGTGAAGGGACTAGCAGAAATGAGCAGTTCTTC	CASSEGTSRNEQFF	NA	14	TRBD2	TRBV2	TRBJ2-1
TGTGCCAGCAGTGACGGGAGGCTCTCGGCTTTCTTT	CASSDGRLSAFF	NA	12	NA	TRBV25-1	TRBJ1-1
TGTGCCAGCTCACCGCAGGGTTTAGGGAACACTGAAGCTTTCTTT	CASSPQGLGNTEAFF	NA	15	NA	TRBV18	TRBJ1-1
TGTGCCAGCAGGACTGACAGGGGACAAGGCTACACCTTC	CASRTDRGQGYTF	NA	13	TRBD1	TRBV2	TRBJ1-2
TGTGCCAGTAGTATCAGGCGGTATAATTCACCCCTCCACTTT	CASSIRRYNSPLHF	NA	14	NA	TRBV19	TRBJ1-6
TGTGCCAGCAGTTTTTATTCGGGATCTGGGAACACTGAAGCTTTCTTT	CASSFYSGSGNTEAFF	NA	16	NA	TRBV27	TRBJ1-1
TGTGCCTGGAGTGGACATGCAGGGGGCTCTGGAAACACCATATATTTT	CAWSGHAGGSGNTIYF	NA	16	TRBD1	TRBV30	TRBJ1-3
TGTGCCAGCAACCGAGGGGGCCTAGCGGGAGGCCAAGAGACCCAGTACTTC	CASNRGGLAGGQETQYF	NA	17	TRBD2	TRBV5-4	TRBJ2-5
TGTGCCAGTAGCCGGGACAGGGGAGGGGGTGAGCAGTTCTTC	CASSRDRGGGEQFF	NA	14	TRBD1	TRBV19	TRBJ2-1
TGTGCCAGCAGTGAATTTTTCAGTTCCGGTGAATATGGCTACACCTTC	CASSEFFSSGEYGYTF	NA	16	NA	TRBV6-1	TRBJ1-2
TGCGCCAGCAGCCACGACCCAAGACTAGCGGGAAACACCGGGGAGCTGTTTTTT	CASSHDPRLAGNTGELFF	NA	18	TRBD2	TRBV4-1	TRBJ2-2
TGTGCCAGCAGCCCCGGACCCACCACCGGGGAGCTGTTTTTT	CASSPGPTTGELFF	NA	14	NA	TRBV7-2	TRBJ2-2
TGTGCCAGCAGCTTAGGGAGTTCCGGGTACAGCGACGAGCAGTACTTC	CASSLGSSGYSDEQYF	NA	16	NA	TRBV11-2	TRBJ2-7
TGTGCCAGCAGCCCGGGGTATTGGGGTAGGGATCAGCCCCAGCATTTT	CASSPGYWGRDQPQHF	NA	16	NA	TRBV5-8	TRBJ1-5
TGTGCCAGCAGCTTATTACAGGGGGTCACCTACAATGAGCAGTTCTTC	CASSLLQGVTYNEQFF	NA	16	TRBD1	TRBV5-6	TRBJ2-1
TGTGCCAGCAGTTCCCCGCGACGGAATCAGCCCCAGCATTTT	CASSSPRRNQPQHF	NA	14	NA	TRBV28	TRBJ1-5
TGCGCCAGCAGCCTAAAGAACGATATGGGGACCGGGGAGCTGTTTTTT	CASSLKNDMGTGELFF	NA	16	NA	TRBV5-1	TRBJ2-2
TGTGCCAGCAGCCAATTAGAAGGCCATGAGCAGTTCTTC	CASSQLEGHEQFF	NA	13	NA	TRBV14	TRBJ2-1
TGTGCCAGTAGGTCCAGAGGAGAGACCCAGTACTTC	CASRSRGETQYF	NA	12	NA	TRBV19	TRBJ2-5
TGCAGTGTAAGACTGGGGACTGGAAACACCATATATTTT	CSVRLGTGNTIYF	NA	13	NA	TRBV29-1	TRBJ1-3
TGTGCCTGGAGCGGACTAGCCCAGAGCTCCTACAATGAGCAGTTCTTC	CAWSGLAQSSYNEQFF	NA	16	TRBD2	TRBV30	TRBJ2-1
TGTGCCAGCAGAACGACAGGGGAAACGAGGGAGCAGTACTTC	CASRTTGETREQYF	NA	14	TRBD1	TRBV6-1	TRBJ2-7
TGTGCCAGCAGTGAAAACGGGGGCGATGGCTACACCTTC	CASSENGGDGYTF	NA	13	NA	TRBV6-1	TRBJ1-2
TGTGCCACCGGGGGACCTAACTATGGCTACACCTTC	CATGGPNYGYTF	NA	12	NA	TRBV19	TRBJ1-2
TGTGCCAGCAGCCAAGTAGGGGCCAGAACCTACAATGAGCAGTTCTTC	CASSQVGARTYNEQFF	NA	16	NA	TRBV14	TRBJ2-1
TGTGCCAGCAGCGTAGATACTAGCGTGGAGACCCAGTACTTC	CASSVDTSVETQYF	once	14	TRBD2	TRBV9	TRBJ2-5
TGTGCCAGCAGGGGACAGAGCTCTGGAAACACCATATATTTT	CASRGQSSGNTIYF	NA	14	TRBD1	TRBV6-5	TRBJ1-3
TGCAGCGTTGCCCGGACAGGGGGCGGGTACGAGCAGTACTTC	CSVARTGGGYEQYF	NA	14	TRBD1	TRBV29-1	TRBJ2-7
TGTGCCAGCTCACCCTCCACCGGGGAAAAACTGTTTTTT	CASSPSTGEKLFF	few	13	NA	TRBV18	TRBJ1-4
TGTGCCTGGAGTTCCTACTACGAGCAGTACTTC	CAWSSYYEQYF	NA	11	NA	TRBV30	TRBJ2-7
TGTGCCAGCAGCGTTGCCGGGTTGGAGACCCAGTACTTC	CASSVAGLETQYF	NA	13	NA	TRBV5-6	TRBJ2-5
TGTGCCAGCATGCAGGGGGGGAACACCGGGGAGCTGTTTTTT	CASMQGGNTGELFF	NA	14	NA	TRBV28	TRBJ2-2
TGTGCCAGCAGTGAGCTGACCGGCAATCAGCCCCAGCATTTT	CASSELTGNQPQHF	NA	14	NA	TRBV2	TRBJ1-5
TGTGCCAGCAGGCCAGGGGGCCTTAGCACAGATACGCAGTATTTT	CASRPGGLSTDTQYF	NA	15	TRBD1	TRBV7-2	TRBJ2-3
TGCGCCAGCAGCCCAGACACTCTCTATGGCTACACCTTC	CASSPDTLYGYTF	NA	13	NA	TRBV5-1	TRBJ1-2
TGTGCCAGCAGCTTAGATCTAGGGACAGCCTATGGCTACACCTTC	CASSLDLGTAYGYTF	NA	15	TRBD1	TRBV11-2	TRBJ1-2
TGTGCCAGCAGCTTAGCTTTGAGGACTAGCGGCTACGAGCAGTACTTC	CASSLALRTSGYEQYF	NA	16	TRBD2	TRBV7-8	TRBJ2-7
TGCGCCAGCAGCTTCCCGGGCAGCACTTACGAGCAGTACTTC	CASSFPGSTYEQYF	NA	14	NA	TRBV5-1	TRBJ2-7
TGTGCCAGCAGCCTCTTAAGGAGGACAGATACGCAGTATTTT	CASSLLRRTDTQYF	once	14	NA	TRBV5-4	TRBJ2-3
TGTGCCAGCTCACCGAGACTAGCGGGAGACAATGAGCAGTTCTTC	CASSPRLAGDNEQFF	NA	15	TRBD2	TRBV18	TRBJ2-1
TGCGCCAGCAGCCCAACTGGCCCCTCGGGGTTAACTAATGAAAAACTGTTTTTT	CASSPTGPSGLTNEKLFF	few	18	NA	TRBV4-1	TRBJ1-4
TGCAGCGTTGAAATAGGGAACTATGGCTACACCTTC	CSVEIGNYGYTF	NA	12	NA	TRBV29-1	TRBJ1-2
TGTGCCAGCAGCTTAGTCTGGGTTCCCAACAATGAGCAGTTCTTC	CASSLVWVPNNEQFF	NA	15	NA	TRBV7-2	TRBJ2-1
TGTGCCAGCTCACCACCCTGGGCATCCTACGAGCAGTACTTC	CASSPPWASYEQYF	NA	14	NA	TRBV18	TRBJ2-7
TGTGCCTGGAGACCTCCGGGACAGGGGTATGGCTACACCTTC	CAWRPPGQGYGYTF	once	14	TRBD1	TRBV30	TRBJ1-2
TGTGCCAGCAGCAAAGGGCCCATAAGTCTAATGGAGACCCAGTACTTC	CASSKGPISLMETQYF	NA	16	NA	TRBV21-1	TRBJ2-5
TGCGCCAGCAGCCAAGTAGGGACGGCCGCCGGGGAGCAGTACTTC	CASSQVGTAAGEQYF	NA	15	NA	TRBV4-1	TRBJ2-5